These 23 T cell receptor beta chains came from one sample sequenced in a study of blood T cell repertoires in COVID-19. The data were produced by immunoSEQ multiplex PCR, yet TCRdb's version contains in-frame clones alone and is incomplete. The table shows roughly 250,000 clones, with 83% occurring only once. What was sequenced was peripheral blood. Receptor source: a human donor in a cohort sampled during active COVID-19.

This chain connects TRBV7-6 to TRBJ1-6; D perhaps matches TRBD1 (5 bases). V was pared by 5 bases and J by 5 bases, with 16 bases between. This CDR3 has 16 residues. Germline V CDR1 and CDR2: SGHVS, FNYEAQ. CDR3 residues: CASSEQSGLNNSPLHF. For the CDR3, the DNA is TGTGCCAGCAGCGAACAATCGGGACTTAATAATTCACCCCTCCACTTT. Together with reference TRBV7-6 and TRBJ1-6, the CDR3 gives the full variable domain: GAGVSQSPRYKVTKRGQDVALRCDPISGHVSLYWYRQALGQGPEFLTYFNYEAQQDKSGLPNDRFSAERPEGSISTLTIQRTEQRDSAMYRCASSEQSGLNNSPLHFGNGTRLTVT.

The chain combines TRBV19 with TRBJ1-5; D remains unclear. Germline CDR1 is LNHDA and CDR2 is SQIVND (reference sequence). The CDR3 spans 14 residues. Trimming stripped 4 bases from V and 4 bases from J, with 11 bases between. As DNA, the CDR3 is TGTGCCAGTAGTAATCCAGAACAAAATCAGCCCCAGCATTTT. Protein: CASSNPEQNQPQHF.

This sequence joins TRBV9 and TRBJ2-2; D is possibly TRBD2 (5 bases). CDR1 is SGDLS, CDR2 YYNGEE, per germline. Trimming took off 1 base at V and 1 base at J, with 11 bases between the two ends. The CDR3 length is 16 residues. The CDR3 nucleotides are TGTGCCAGCAGCGTAATGAGGGCCGGGAACACCGGGGAGCTGTTTTTT. The encoded protein is CASSVMRAGNTGELFF.

The chain combines TRBV3-1 (or the pseudogene TRBV3-2) with TRBJ2-7, with 9 positions matching TRBD2. Germline CDR1 reads LGHDT; CDR2 reads YNNKEL (reference sequence). V shed 0 bases, J shed 5 bases, and the junction held 11 bases outside the gene matches. The CDR3 runs to 17 residues. The CDR3 protein is CASSQDRVAGELDEQYF. The CDR3 region has the DNA TGTGCCAGCAGCCAAGATCGCGTAGCGGGAGAATTGGACGAGCAGTACTTC.

The rearrangement uses TRBV19 and TRBJ2-7, with 7 bases fitting TRBD1. V was clipped by 0 bases and J by 4 bases; unmatched bases: 9. CDR1 is LNHDA, CDR2 SQIVND, per germline (reference sequence). The CDR3 is 16 amino acids. CDR3 bases: TGTGCCAGTAGTATAGACCACACAGGGGATCTTTACGAGCAGTACTTC. Amino acids: CASSIDHTGDLYEQYF.

This clone was seen only once. The chain links TRBV20-1 to TRBJ2-3; 8 positions agree with TRBD2. Germline V CDR1 and CDR2: DFQATT, SNEGSKA (reference sequence). This CDR3 has 17 amino acids. V lost 3 bases to trimming and J lost 0 bases; unmatched junction nucleotides: 11. The CDR3 protein is CSASLITSGSSTDTQYF. In nucleotides, the CDR3 is TGCAGTGCTAGTTTAATTACTAGCGGTTCTAGCACAGATACGCAGTATTTT.

This chain links TRBV3-1 (or the pseudogene TRBV3-2) with TRBJ2-7, with TRBD2 matching 13 bases. The CDR3 consists of 15 residues. Looked up from germline, CDR1 is LGHDT and CDR2 is YNNKEL (reference sequence). Germline trimming cut 5 bases from V and 6 bases from J; bases unmatched to any gene: 7. CDR3 protein: CASSALAGGISEQYF. DNA of the CDR3: TGTGCCAGCAGCGCACTAGCGGGGGGGATTAGCGAGCAGTACTTC.

The chain employs TRBV7-6 and TRBJ2-2; maybe TRBD2 (6 bases). The CDR3 loop spans 18 amino acids. The V gene's germline CDR1 is SGHVS and CDR2 FNYEAQ. V was trimmed by 1 base and J by 4 bases, leaving 19 bases between them. The CDR3 loop is CASSLGYRRGRSTGELFF. In nucleotides, the CDR3 is TGTGCCAGCAGCTTAGGATATCGGCGGGGACGGAGCACCGGGGAGCTGTTTTTT.

The chain links TRBV28 to TRBJ1-6; D remains ambiguous. Trimming removed 2 bases at V and 6 bases at J, with 8 bases between. Germline V gene sequence: CDR1 MDHEN, CDR2 SYDVKM. The CDR3 length is 14 residues. The CDR3 sequence: CASSLRRINSPLHF. The DNA of the CDR3 is TGTGCCAGCAGTTTAAGGAGGATTAATTCACCCCTCCACTTT.

The rearrangement uses TRBV7-6 and TRBJ1-5; D remains unclear. The CDR3 totals 13 residues. Germline CDR1 and CDR2: SGHVS and FNYEAQ. Trimming removed 5 bases at V and 6 bases at J, with 11 bases between. CDR3 residues: CASSPERGQPQHF. The CDR3, as DNA: TGTGCCAGCAGCCCCGAGCGGGGTCAGCCCCAGCATTTT.

This sequence joins TRBV5-6 and TRBJ2-2; maybe TRBD1 (5 bases). V was clipped by 1 base and J by 5 bases, with 9 bases between them. In germline, CDR1 is SGHDT, CDR2 YYEEEE. The CDR3 loop spans 14 amino acids. The CDR3 DNA reads TGTGCCAGCAGCTTGAGGGGTTTGACCGGGGAGCTGTTTTTT. This translates into CASSLRGLTGELFF.

This rearrangement joins TRBV7-2 to TRBJ2-5; 10 bases are shared with TRBD1. Germline assignment: CDR1 SGHTA and CDR2 FQGNSA. This CDR3 has 17 amino acids. The junction had 12 bases not matched to a gene; V was cut back by 5 bases and J by 3 bases. This CDR3 is CASSPFGQGGNKETQYF. As DNA, the CDR3 is TGTGCCAGCAGCCCTTTCGGACAGGGGGGTAACAAAGAGACCCAGTACTTC.

The chain combines TRBV7-6 with TRBJ2-5, with TRBD2 as a possible D gene (5 bases). Trimming took off 3 bases at V and 2 bases at J, with 13 bases between the two ends. The CDR3 is made up of 15 amino acids. CDR1 is SGHVS and CDR2 is FNYEAQ in the germline V gene. CDR3 loop: CASSLVGLSQETQYF. The CDR3 DNA reads as TGTGCCAGCAGCTTGGTAGGACTCTCTCAAGAGACCCAGTACTTC.

This clone was observed a single time. This rearrangement joins TRBV5-1 to TRBJ2-5; 8 nucleotides line up with TRBD1. The CDR3 is 14 residues long. The V and J ends lost 4 bases and 5 bases, in that order; junction bases with no gene match: 7. Germline loops: CDR1 SGHRS, CDR2 YFSETQ. In DNA, the CDR3 is TGCGCCAGCAGCCCGACAGGGGTATATGAGACCCAGTACTTC. Its translation is CASSPTGVYETQYF.

The rearrangement uses TRBV5-1 and TRBJ2-1; perhaps TRBD2 as D (6 bases). The CDR3 extends over 15 amino acids. Trimming shortened V by 0 bases and J by 0 bases, and 7 bases separated the two germline ends. The germline V gene encodes CDR1 SGHRS and CDR2 YFSETQ. The CDR3 loop reads CASSLGGNSYNEQFF. CDR3 sequence (DNA): TGCGCCAGCAGCTTGGGCGGGAACTCCTACAATGAGCAGTTCTTC.

The CDR3 DNA follows: TGTGCCAGCAGCGAGGGGACAGGGTTACGAGAAAAACTGTTTTTT. As protein: CASSEGTGLREKLFF. The chain joins TRBV9 to TRBJ1-4; 9 bases are a match to TRBD1. Germline CDR1 and CDR2: SGDLS and YYNGEE. The ends lost 3 bases at V and 8 bases at J; junction bases unmatched: 8. This CDR3 has 15 amino acids.

V gene TRBV5-1 combines with J gene TRBJ2-2, with D possibly being TRBD1 (6 bases). This CDR3 is built from 16 residues. Germline assignment: CDR1 SGHRS and CDR2 YFSETQ. Trimming pared 0 bases from V and 3 bases from J, leaving 12 bases between. CDR3 residues: CASSLGGGVDTGELFF. CDR3 bases: TGCGCCAGCAGCTTGGGAGGGGGAGTCGACACCGGGGAGCTGTTTTTT.

Only a few counts were recorded for this clone. V gene TRBV5-1 combines with J gene TRBJ2-7; a weak D match, TRBD1 (6 bases). Trimming left V 4 bases short and J 5 bases short, with 16 bases between. Per the germline V gene, CDR1 is SGHRS and CDR2 is YFSETQ. The CDR3 is 14 residues long. The CDR3 is CASSPPRGINEQYF. In nucleotides, the CDR3 is TGCGCCAGCAGCCCCCCCAGGGGCATCAACGAGCAGTACTTC.

CDR3 loop: CASSLSTRWGVGYGYTF. The CDR3 nucleotides read TGTGCCAGCAGTTTATCGACACGGTGGGGGGTGGGTTATGGCTACACCTTC. The chain joins TRBV27 to TRBJ1-2; a possible D gene is TRBD1 (5 bases). V gave up 0 bases and J gave up 5 bases, with 19 bases separating them. Germline assignment: CDR1 MNHEY and CDR2 SMNVEV (reference sequence). CDR3 length equals 17 residues.

The V call is TRBV27, the J call TRBJ1-1; D is undetermined. The germline V gene has CDR1 MNHEY and CDR2 SMNVEV (reference sequence). With 5 bases removed from V and 5 bases from J, the gap between germline ends came to 18 bases. This CDR3 contains 15 residues. The CDR3 protein is CASSLEPRSGTEAFF. The CDR3, as DNA: TGTGCCAGCAGTCTAGAACCTAGGTCGGGGACTGAAGCTTTCTTT.

A single count supports this clone. The CDR3 nucleotides read TGTGCCAGCAGCCCATCAGGGACAGGGGGACAGCCCCAGCATTTT. It specifies CASSPSGTGGQPQHF. The V and J genes are TRBV7-2 and TRBJ1-5; 11 bases agree with TRBD1. Looked up from germline, CDR1 is SGHTA and CDR2 is FQGNSA. The length of the CDR3 is 15 residues. The junction had 7 bases not matched to a gene; V was cut back by 5 bases and J by 7 bases.

This clone was counted a single time. The chain combines TRBV2 with TRBJ1-6; tentative D call: TRBD1 (5 bases). Trimming cost V 2 bases and J 11 bases, with 13 bases left between them. The CDR3 is 14 residues long. Germline assignment: CDR1 SNHLY and CDR2 FYNNEI. The CDR3 loop reads CASSEWQGSAPLHF. Here the CDR3 DNA reads TGTGCCAGCAGTGAATGGCAGGGTAGTGCACCCCTCCACTTT.

The chain is built from TRBV24-1 and TRBJ2-2, with 7 bases that match TRBD1. V gave up 2 bases and J gave up 4 bases; unmatched junction bases: 9. The CDR3 has 17 amino acids. The germline V gene has CDR1 KGHDR and CDR2 SFDVKD. CDR3: CATSDSPQGSVTGELFF. In nucleotides, the CDR3 is TGTGCCACCAGTGATTCTCCACAGGGGTCGGTCACCGGGGAGCTGTTTTTT.